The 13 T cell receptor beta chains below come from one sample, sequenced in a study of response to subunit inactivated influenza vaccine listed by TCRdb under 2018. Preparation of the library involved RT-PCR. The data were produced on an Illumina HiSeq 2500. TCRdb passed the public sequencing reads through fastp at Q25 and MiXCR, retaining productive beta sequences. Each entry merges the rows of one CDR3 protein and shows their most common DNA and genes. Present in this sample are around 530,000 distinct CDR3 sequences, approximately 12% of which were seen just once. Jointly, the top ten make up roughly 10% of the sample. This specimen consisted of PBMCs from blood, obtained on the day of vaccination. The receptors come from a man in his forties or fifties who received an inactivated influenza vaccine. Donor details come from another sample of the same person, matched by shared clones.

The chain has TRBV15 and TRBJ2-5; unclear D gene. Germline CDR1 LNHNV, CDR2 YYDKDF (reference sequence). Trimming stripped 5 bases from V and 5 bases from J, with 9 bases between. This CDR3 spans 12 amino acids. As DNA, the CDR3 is TGTGCCACCAGCGCACACGGGGAGACCCAGTACTTC. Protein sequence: CATSAHGETQYF. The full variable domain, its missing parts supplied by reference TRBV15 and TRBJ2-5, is DAMVIQNPRYQVTQFGKPVTLSCSQTLNHNVMYWYQQKSSQAPKLLFHYYDKDFNNEADTPDNFQSRRPNTSFCFLDIRSPGLGDTAMYLCATSAHGETQYFGPGTRLLVL.

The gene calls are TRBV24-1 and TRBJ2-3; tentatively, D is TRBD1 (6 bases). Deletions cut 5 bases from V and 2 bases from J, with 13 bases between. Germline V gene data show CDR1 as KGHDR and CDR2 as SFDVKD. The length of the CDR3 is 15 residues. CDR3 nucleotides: TGTGCCACCAGTGCACCCAGGGGCTTCACAGATACGCAGTATTTT. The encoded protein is CATSAPRGFTDTQYF.

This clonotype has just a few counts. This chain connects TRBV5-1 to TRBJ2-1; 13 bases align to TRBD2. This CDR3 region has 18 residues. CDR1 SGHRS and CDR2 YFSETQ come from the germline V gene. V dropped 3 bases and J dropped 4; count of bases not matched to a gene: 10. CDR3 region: CASSSGTSGITWYNEQFF. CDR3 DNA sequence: TGCGCCAGCAGCTCCGGGACTAGCGGGATAACGTGGTACAATGAGCAGTTCTTC.

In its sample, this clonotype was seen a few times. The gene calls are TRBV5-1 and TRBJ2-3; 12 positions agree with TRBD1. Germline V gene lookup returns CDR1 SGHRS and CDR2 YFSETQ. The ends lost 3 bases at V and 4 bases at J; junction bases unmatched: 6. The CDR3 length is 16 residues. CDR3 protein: CASSSLGQGAADTQYF. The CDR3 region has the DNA TGCGCCAGCAGCTCTTTGGGACAGGGGGCCGCAGATACGCAGTATTTT.

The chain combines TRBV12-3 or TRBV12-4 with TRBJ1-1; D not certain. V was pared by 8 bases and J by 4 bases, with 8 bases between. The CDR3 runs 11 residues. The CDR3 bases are TGTGCCAGCTCTTGTAGCACTGAAGCTTTCTTT. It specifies CASSCSTEAFF.

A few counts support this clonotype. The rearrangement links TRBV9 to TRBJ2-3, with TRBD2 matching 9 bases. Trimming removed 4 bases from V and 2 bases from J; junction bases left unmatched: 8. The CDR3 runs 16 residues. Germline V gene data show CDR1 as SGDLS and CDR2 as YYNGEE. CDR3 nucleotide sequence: TGTGCCAGCAGCCCGCTAGCGGGGCCTCCCACAGATACGCAGTATTTT. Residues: CASSPLAGPPTDTQYF.

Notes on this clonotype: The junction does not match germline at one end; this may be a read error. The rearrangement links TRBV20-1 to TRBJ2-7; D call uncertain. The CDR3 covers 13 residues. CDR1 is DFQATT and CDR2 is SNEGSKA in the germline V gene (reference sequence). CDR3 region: CSARTTISYELYF. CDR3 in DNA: TGCAGTGCTAGGACCACCATCTCCTACGAGCTGTACTTC.

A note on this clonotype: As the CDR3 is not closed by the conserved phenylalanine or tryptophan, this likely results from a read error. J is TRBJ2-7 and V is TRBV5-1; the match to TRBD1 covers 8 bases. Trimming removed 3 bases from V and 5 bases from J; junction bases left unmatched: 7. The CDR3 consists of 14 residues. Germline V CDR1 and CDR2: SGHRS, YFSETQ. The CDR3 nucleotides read TGCGCCAGCAGCTGGGGACAGGATTCCCACGAGCAGTACTTA. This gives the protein CASSWGQDSHEQYL.

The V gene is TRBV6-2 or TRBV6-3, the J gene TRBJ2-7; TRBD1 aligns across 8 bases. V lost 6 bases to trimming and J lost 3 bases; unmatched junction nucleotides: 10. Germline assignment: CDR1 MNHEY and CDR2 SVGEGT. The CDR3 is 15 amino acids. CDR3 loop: CASSDRGVGRYEQYF. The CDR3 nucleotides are TGTGCCAGCAGCGACAGGGGTGTGGGACGCTACGAGCAGTACTTC.

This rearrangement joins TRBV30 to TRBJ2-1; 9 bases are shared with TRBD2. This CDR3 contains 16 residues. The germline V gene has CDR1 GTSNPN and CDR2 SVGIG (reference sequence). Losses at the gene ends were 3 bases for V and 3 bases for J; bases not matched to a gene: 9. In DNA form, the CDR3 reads TGTGCCTGGAGCAAATTGCTAGCGGGAATCTACAATGAGCAGTTCTTC. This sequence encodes CAWSKLLAGIYNEQFF.

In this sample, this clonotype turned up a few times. The CDR3 DNA sequence: TGTGCCAGCAGCTTAGCGACAGGGGGCCCCTATGGCTACACCTTC. It yields the protein CASSLATGGPYGYTF. The chain links TRBV7-6 to TRBJ1-2; TRBD1 aligns across 10 bases. The CDR3 spans 15 residues. The germline CDR1 and CDR2 sequences are SGHVS and FNYEAQ. The ends lost 0 bases at V and 4 bases at J; junction bases unmatched: 2. Looking up the rest from reference TRBV7-6 and TRBJ1-2 gives the full variable domain: GAGVSQSPRYKVTKRGQDVALRCDPISGHVSLYWYRQALGQGPEFLTYFNYEAQQDKSGLPNDRFSAERPEGSISTLTIQRTEQRDSAMYRCASSLATGGPYGYTFGSGTRLTVV.

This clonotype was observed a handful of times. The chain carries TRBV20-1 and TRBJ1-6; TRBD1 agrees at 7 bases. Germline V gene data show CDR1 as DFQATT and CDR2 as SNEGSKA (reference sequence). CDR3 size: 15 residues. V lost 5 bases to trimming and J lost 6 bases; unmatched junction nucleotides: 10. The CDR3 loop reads CSALPRTGLNSPLHF. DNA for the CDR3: TGCAGTGCTCTACCCCGGACAGGCCTTAATTCACCCCTCCACTTT.

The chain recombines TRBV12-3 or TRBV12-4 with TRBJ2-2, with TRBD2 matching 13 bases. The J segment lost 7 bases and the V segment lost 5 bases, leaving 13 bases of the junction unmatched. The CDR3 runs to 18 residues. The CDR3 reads CASSLRSGLAGRGGELFF. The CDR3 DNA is TGTGCCAGCAGTCTACGGTCGGGACTAGCGGGACGGGGCGGGGAGCTGTTTTTT.